The next 29 T cell receptor beta chains were all read from a single sample in a study of T cell clonality in common variable immunodeficiency. Only in-frame clones appear in the TCRdb table, and some are missing; sequencing was by immunoSEQ multiplex PCR. The sample gives 40,000 to 65,000 clones, none seen only once, and the top ten clones hold 3.4%. The sample consisted of peripheral blood mononuclear cells. The receptors derive from a person aged 18 to 70 in good health.

This clone was counted at least ten times. The observed sequence ends 3 residues before the CDR3 terminus, with the missing tail filled in from the germline J gene. V and J are TRBV5-6 and TRBJ2-7; 7 positions agree with TRBD1. CDR1 SGHDT and CDR2 YYEEEE come from the germline V gene. V shed 4 bases and J 3 bases; nucleotides not matched to a gene: 7. The length of the CDR3 is 14 residues. The CDR3 is CASSRTGDRYEQYF. Incomplete CDR3 DNA: TGTGCCAGCAGCAGAACAGGGGACCGCTACGAG.

This clone came up many times. The CDR3 region is CASSLVSSGGFNEQFF. The CDR3 bases that were read are TGCGCCAGCAGCTTGGTTAGTAGCGGGGGATTCAATGAG. The chain has TRBV5-1 and TRBJ2-1, with TRBD2 matching 9 bases. Sequencing ends 3 residues short of the CDR3 end; the germline J gene provides the rest. Germline V gene sequence: CDR1 SGHRS, CDR2 YFSETQ. The CDR3 runs 16 residues. The J segment lost 6 bases and the V segment lost 0 bases, leaving 7 bases of the junction unmatched.

There are many counts of this clone. The read ends 3 residues shy of where the CDR3 ends; the end is completed using the germline J gene. The rearrangement links TRBV29-1 to TRBJ2-1, with D maybe TRBD2 (6 bases). The V and J ends lost 4 bases and 6 bases respectively, with 16 bases between them. The CDR3 extends over 14 amino acids. The germline V gene encodes CDR1 SQVTM and CDR2 ANQGSEA. CDR3 in amino acids: CSVAEGGGPNEQFF. Incomplete CDR3 DNA: TGCAGCGTTGCAGAAGGTGGAGGGCCCAATGAG.

This clone occurred a few times. Read data end 3 residues before the CDR3 end; the end is taken from the germline J gene. V gene TRBV7-9 combines with J gene TRBJ1-1, with TRBD1 identical over 11 bases. The CDR3 length is 14 residues. Germline CDR1 reads SEHNR; CDR2 reads FQNEAQ (reference sequence). The part of the CDR3 DNA that was read is TGTGCCAGCAGCCCCCGGTGGACAGGGGGCGAA. Protein sequence: CASSPRWTGGE. The whole CDR3 is CASSPRWTGGEAFF.

The sample holds many counts of this clone. The DNA ends 3 residues before the CDR3 does, and the rest of the CDR3 is filled in from the germline J gene. This chain connects TRBV7-2 to TRBJ2-7; D is ambiguous. Germline V gene lookup returns CDR1 SGHTA and CDR2 FQGNSA. The CDR3 has 12 amino acids. Trimming took 5 bases from V and 5 from J, leaving 10 bases between them. The CDR3 sequence: CASSPGLHEQYF. CDR3 bases read: TGTGCCAGCAGCCCCGGGTTACACGAG.

This clone was observed many times. The CDR3 end is not reached by the read, which stops 3 residues before it; the germline J gene fills it in. The chain employs TRBV5-1 and TRBJ1-2, with a possible D match to TRBD1 (5 bases). The V end was cut by 0 bases, the J end by 4 bases, with 10 bases between. CDR3 length equals 14 residues. The germline CDR1 and CDR2 sequences are SGHRS and YFSETQ. CDR3 DNA, as far as it was read: TGCGCCAGCAGCTTGGATGGGGCTGGCTATGGC. This encodes CASSLDGAGYG. In full, the CDR3 is CASSLDGAGYGYTF.

This clone was picked up many times. Sequencing ends 3 residues short of the CDR3 end; the germline J gene provides the rest. The V call is TRBV5-1, the J call TRBJ2-1, with D possibly matching TRBD2 (5 bases). The germline V gene has CDR1 SGHRS and CDR2 YFSETQ. The ends were cut back, 0 bases at V and 7 bases at J, with 14 bases in the middle. The CDR3 has 15 residues. CDR3: CASSLVLAGRNEQFF. Partial CDR3 DNA: TGCGCCAGCAGCTTGGTTCTAGCAGGTAGGAATGAG. Full variable domain (missing parts from reference TRBV5-1 and TRBJ2-1): KAGVTQTPRYLIKTRGQQVTLSCSPISGHRSVSWYQQTPGQGLQFLFEYFSETQRNKGNFPGRFSGRQFSNSRSEMNVSTLELGDSALYLCASSLVLAGRNEQFFGPGTRLTVL.

Ten or more counts support this clone. This chain's CDR3 is CSARDSGQGITGELFF. Incomplete CDR3 DNA: TGCAGTGCTAGAGATTCGGGACAGGGAATTACCGGGGAG. This chain connects TRBV20-1 to TRBJ2-2; 9 bases match TRBD1. The read ends 3 residues early relative to the CDR3; the germline J gene fills the gap. The CDR3 totals 16 residues. Germline V gives CDR1 DFQATT, CDR2 SNEGSKA (reference sequence). The V and J ends lost 0 bases and 5 bases, in that order; junction bases with no gene match: 7.

This clone came up a few times. The read finishes 3 residues shy of the CDR3 end, and the germline J gene is used to complete it. The J gene is TRBJ1-1, the V gene TRBV2, with 9 bases identical to TRBD1. V dropped 7 bases and J dropped 0; count of bases not matched to a gene: 3. The CDR3 consists of 14 residues. Germline V gives CDR1 SNHLY, CDR2 FYNNEI. CDR3 amino acids: CASTWTGVNTEAFF. The CDR3 bases that were read are TGTGCCAGCACTTGGACAGGGGTGAACACTGAA.

Concerning this clone itself: The read falls 3 residues short of the CDR3 end, and the missing part is taken from the germline J gene. The chain joins TRBV7-9 to TRBJ1-2; a weak D match, TRBD1 (6 bases). Germline-derived CDR1 and CDR2 are SEHNR and FQNEAQ (reference sequence). This CDR3 comprises 15 residues. CDR3 bases read: TGTGCCAGCAGCCGACTAGCGGGGGCCTACAATGAC. Translating gives CASSRLAGAYND. The entire CDR3 protein reads CASSRLAGAYNDYTF.

This clone was counted many times. One junction end disagrees with the germline gene, perhaps due to a read error. CDR3 region: CASSQVGGTYEQYF. The CDR3 DNA, read in part, is TGCGCCAGCAGCCAAGTTGGCGGGACCTACGAG. This sequence joins TRBV4-2 and TRBJ2-7, with TRBD2 as a possible D gene (6 bases). From the germline J gene comes the end of the CDR3, since the read stops 3 residues before it. In germline, CDR1 is LGHNA, CDR2 YNFKEQ. This CDR3 has 14 residues.

With respect to this clone: Sequencing ends 3 residues short of the CDR3 end; the germline J gene provides the rest. The rearrangement joins TRBV29-1 to TRBJ1-2; weak D call: TRBD1 (5 bases). Germline lookup yields CDR1 SQVTM and CDR2 ANQGSEA. The CDR3 contains 13 residues. The part of the CDR3 DNA that was read is TGCAGCGTTGTGGGGGGAGAGGAGTTGGGC. Its protein is CSVVGGEELG. The whole CDR3 protein reads CSVVGGEELGYTF.

In its sample, this clone was seen many times. Read sequence stops 3 residues before the CDR3 end, and the germline J gene provides the missing end. The rearrangement uses TRBV7-2 and TRBJ2-2; tentatively, D is TRBD2 (7 bases). V lost 5 bases to trimming and J lost 6 bases, with 13 bases between them. The V gene's germline CDR1 is SGHTA and CDR2 FQGNSA. The length of the CDR3 is 14 residues. Partial CDR3 DNA: TGTGCCAGCAGCCCACAGGGAGGGGCCGGGGAG. It translates to CASSPQGGAGE. The complete CDR3 protein is CASSPQGGAGELFF.

Many counts were recorded for this clone. The read ends 3 residues shy of where the CDR3 ends; the end is completed using the germline J gene. The sample contains more than one DNA sequence encoding this CDR3. J is TRBJ2-3 and V is TRBV5-1; 7 positions match TRBD2. Unmatched junction bases numbered 9, after V lost 3 bases and J lost 5 bases. The germline CDR1 and CDR2 sequences are SGHRS and YFSETQ. CDR3 length equals 15 residues. The CDR3 reads CASSYSTREGDTQYF. CDR3 DNA, as far as it was read: TGCGCCAGCAGCTACTCTACCAGGGAGGGAGATACG.

Remarks on this clone: The read comes to an end 3 residues before the CDR3 does, leaving the germline J gene to fill in the end. This sequence joins TRBV19 and TRBJ1-6, with 8 bases that match TRBD1. The V and J ends lost 3 bases and 8 bases, in that order; junction bases with no gene match: 3. CDR1 is LNHDA and CDR2 is SQIVND in the germline V gene (reference sequence). This CDR3 is built from 14 residues. The CDR3 sequence is CASSIAGGHSPLHF. CDR3 DNA (partial): TGTGCCAGTAGTATTGCAGGGGGCCATTCACCC.

This clone has at least ten counts. Coverage ceases 3 residues before the CDR3 finishes, and the germline J gene fills in the end. The chain links TRBV20-1 to TRBJ2-2; 8 nucleotides line up with TRBD1. This CDR3 is 13 amino acids long. The germline gives CDR1 DFQATT, CDR2 SNEGSKA (reference sequence). CDR3: CSASDREESPLFF. The part of the CDR3 DNA that was read is TGCAGTGCTTCGGACAGGGAAGAGTCACCG.

At least ten counts were recorded for this clone. The read ends 3 residues early relative to the CDR3; the germline J gene fills the gap. The rearrangement joins TRBV7-9 to TRBJ1-6, with D unresolved. The CDR3 spans 14 residues. CDR1 and CDR2 (germline): SEHNR, FQNEAQ (reference sequence). The V end lost 1 base, the J end lost 10 bases, and 11 bases lay between the germline ends. This CDR3 is CASSLEPPGSPLHF. The CDR3 bases that were read are TGTGCCAGCAGCTTAGAGCCCCCAGGCTCACCC. Supplemented by reference TRBV7-9 and TRBJ1-6, the full variable domain reads DTGVSQNPRHKITKRGQNVTFRCDPISEHNRLYWYRQTLGQGPEFLTYFQNEAQLEKSRLLSDRFSAERPKGSFSTLEIQRTEQGDSAMYLCASSLEPPGSPLHFGNGTRLTVT.

The table lists this clone with many counts. The CDR3 end falls 3 residues outside the read, so it is completed with the germline J gene. The genes are TRBV9 and TRBJ2-2, with D possibly TRBD1 on 6 matching bases. Germline loops: CDR1 SGDLS, CDR2 YYNGEE. With 2 bases removed from V and 6 bases from J, the gap between germline ends came to 17 bases. The CDR3 length is 16 residues. CDR3 sequence reads: CASSVEIVGTPGELFF. CDR3 DNA, as far as it was read: TGTGCCAGCAGCGTCGAGATAGTCGGGACACCCGGGGAG.

This clone was counted at least ten times. The CDR3 end is not reached by the read, which stops 3 residues before it; the germline J gene fills it in. The chain has TRBV5-1 and TRBJ2-5, with D hard to call. Trimming left V 5 bases short and J 1 base short, with 6 bases between. Germline V lookup: CDR1 SGHRS, CDR2 YFSETQ. CDR3 length: 12 amino acids. CDR3 in amino acids: CASRPSQETQYF. The sequenced part of the CDR3 DNA is TGCGCCAGCAGACCTAGCCAAGAGACC.

This clone was found a few times. The read stops 3 residues short of the end of the CDR3; the missing end is completed from the germline J gene. This chain joins TRBV30 and TRBJ1-2, with D hard to call. The CDR3 consists of 14 residues. Per germline, CDR1 GTSNPN and CDR2 SVGIG (reference sequence). This chain's CDR3 is CAWSVLAGLHEYTF. CDR3 DNA, as far as it was read: TGTGCCTGGAGTGTACTAGCGGGATTGCATGAA. The full variable domain, completed using reference TRBV30 and TRBJ1-2, is SQTIHQWPATLVQPVGSPLSLECTVEGTSNPNLYWYRQAAGRGLQLLFYSVGIGQISSEVPQNLSASRPQDRQFILSSKKLLLSDSGFYLCAWSVLAGLHEYTFGSGTRLTVV.

In this sample, this clone turned up many times. The CDR3 end lies 3 residues beyond the end of the read and is filled in from the germline J gene. The chain recombines TRBV7-3 with TRBJ2-3; 10 nucleotides agree with TRBD2. This CDR3 has 16 residues. The J segment lost 7 bases and the V segment lost 2 bases, leaving 9 bases of the junction unmatched. Germline V CDR1 and CDR2: SGHTA, FQGTGA. CDR3 DNA, as far as it was read: TGTGCCAGCAGCTTAGAAGGGAGCGGGAGGGCAAATACG. This translates into CASSLEGSGRANT. The entire CDR3 protein is CASSLEGSGRANTQYF. Based on the CDR3 plus reference TRBV7-3 and TRBJ2-3, the full variable domain is GAGVSQTPSNKVTEKGKYVELRCDPISGHTALYWYRQSLGQGPEFLIYFQGTGAADDSGLPNDRFFAVRPEGSVSTLKIQRTERGDSAVYLCASSLEGSGRANTQYFGPGTRLTVL.

In this sample, this clone turned up many times. Coverage ceases 3 residues before the CDR3 finishes, and the germline J gene fills in the end. The chain is built from TRBV11-2 and TRBJ1-1; the D is unclear. Germline values: CDR1 SGHAT, CDR2 FQNNGV. The CDR3 is 13 amino acids. Trimming left V 5 bases short and J 2 bases short, with 9 bases between. The CDR3 DNA, read in part, is TGTGCCAGCAGCCGAGCGAGTAACACTGAA. Protein sequence: CASSRASNTE. The CDR3 reads in full as CASSRASNTEAFF.

Notes on this clone: Read coverage stops 3 residues before the CDR3 terminus; the germline J gene supplies the remainder. The chain combines TRBV7-8 with TRBJ1-2; possible D gene TRBD1, 5 bases. The CDR3 consists of 16 residues. The V gene's germline CDR1 is SGHVS and CDR2 FQNEAQ. V lost 0 bases and J 6 bases, leaving 17 bases between the germline ends. The CDR3 here is CASSLAELGGIDGYTF. CDR3 DNA (partial): TGTGCCAGCAGCTTAGCGGAGCTCGGGGGAATCGATGGC.

This clone appeared many times. The observed sequence ends 3 residues before the CDR3 terminus, with the missing tail filled in from the germline J gene. This chain connects TRBV6-2 or TRBV6-3 to TRBJ2-7; 12 bases match TRBD1. Germline CDR1 MNHEY, CDR2 SVGEGT. CDR3 length equals 16 residues. The V gene end was trimmed by 5 bases and the J gene end by 2 bases; junction bases not matched to a gene: 7. CDR3 residues: CASSRNRDRGPYEQYF. CDR3 bases read: TGTGCCAGCAGTCGAAACCGGGACAGGGGGCCCTACGAG.

This clone appeared many times. The read is 3 residues too short to cover the CDR3 end, so that end is filled in from the germline J gene. The rearrangement joins TRBV4-2 to TRBJ1-2, with 9 positions matching TRBD1. The CDR3 is made up of 19 amino acids. The germline V gene has CDR1 LGHNA and CDR2 YNFKEQ. The V gene end was trimmed by 2 bases and the J gene end by 4 bases; junction bases not matched to a gene: 17. The part of the CDR3 DNA that was read is TGTGCCAGCAGCCAATTAACGATTACCGGGACAGGGTATGGCTATGGC. Protein sequence: CASSQLTITGTGYGYG. The full-length CDR3 reads as CASSQLTITGTGYGYGYTF.

This clone was found many times. The read ends 3 residues shy of where the CDR3 ends; the end is completed using the germline J gene. The chain employs TRBV7-2 and TRBJ2-3; 8 bases match TRBD2. V shed 5 bases, J shed 3 bases, and the junction held 7 bases outside the gene matches. The CDR3 consists of 15 residues. CDR1 is SGHTA, CDR2 FQGNSA, per germline. CDR3 residues: CASSPQRERTDTQYF. CDR3 bases read: TGTGCCAGCAGCCCTCAGCGGGAGAGAACAGATACG.

This clone was detected many times. The sequence runs out 3 residues before the end of the CDR3; the remainder is reconstructed from the germline J gene. J is TRBJ2-3 and V is TRBV7-3; D not resolved. CDR1 is SGHTA, CDR2 FQGTGA, per germline. The CDR3 is 13 amino acids. The V gene lost 5 bases and the J gene lost 2 bases, with 8 bases spanning the gap. The CDR3 protein is CASSVGFTDTQYF. The part of the CDR3 DNA that was read is TGTGCCAGCAGCGTGGGCTTCACAGATACG.

This clone was counted a few times. The sequence runs out 3 residues before the end of the CDR3; the remainder is reconstructed from the germline J gene. The chain joins TRBV7-2 to TRBJ2-5; weak D call: TRBD1 (5 bases). Trimming took 3 bases from V and 1 from J, leaving 12 bases between them. Germline V gene lookup returns CDR1 SGHTA and CDR2 FQGNSA. The CDR3 loop spans 15 amino acids. The sequenced CDR3 bases are TGTGCCAGCAGCTTTTTTGGACAAACCCAAGAGACC. Protein sequence: CASSFFGQTQET. The CDR3 as a whole reads CASSFFGQTQETQYF.

This clone turned up a few times. The read stops 3 residues short of the end of the CDR3; the missing end is completed from the germline J gene. J is TRBJ1-5 and V is TRBV29-1, with D uncertain. Between the trimmed V and J ends, which lost 4 bases and 6 bases, there was a span of 16 bases. CDR1 and CDR2 (germline): SQVTM, ANQGSEA. The CDR3 runs to 14 residues. The covered CDR3 bases are TGCAGCGTTGTCCTTTCGAGCGCGGGTCAGCCC. It translates to CSVVLSSAGQP. The complete CDR3 sequence is CSVVLSSAGQPQHF.